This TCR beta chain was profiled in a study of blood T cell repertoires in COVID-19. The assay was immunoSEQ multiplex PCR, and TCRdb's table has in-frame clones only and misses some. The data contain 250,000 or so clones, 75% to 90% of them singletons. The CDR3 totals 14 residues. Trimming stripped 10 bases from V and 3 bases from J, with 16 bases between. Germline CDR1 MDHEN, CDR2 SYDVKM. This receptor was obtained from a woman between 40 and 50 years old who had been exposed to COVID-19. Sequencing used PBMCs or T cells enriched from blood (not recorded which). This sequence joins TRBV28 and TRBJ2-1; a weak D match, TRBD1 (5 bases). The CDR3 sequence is CATLVGAGYNEQFF. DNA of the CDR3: TGTGCCACCCTCGTAGGGGCCGGCTACAATGAGCAGTTCTTC.